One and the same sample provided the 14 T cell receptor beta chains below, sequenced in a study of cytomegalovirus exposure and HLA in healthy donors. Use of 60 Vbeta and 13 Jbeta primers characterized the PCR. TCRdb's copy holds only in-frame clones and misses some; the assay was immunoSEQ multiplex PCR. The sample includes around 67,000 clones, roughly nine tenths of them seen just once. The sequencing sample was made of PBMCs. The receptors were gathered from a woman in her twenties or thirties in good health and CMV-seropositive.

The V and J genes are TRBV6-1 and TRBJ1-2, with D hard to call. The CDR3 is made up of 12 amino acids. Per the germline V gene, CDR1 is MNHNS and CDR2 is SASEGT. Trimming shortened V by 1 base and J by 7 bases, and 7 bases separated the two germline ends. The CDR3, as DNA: TGTGCCAGCAGTGAAGTGGAGAGTGGCTACACCTTC. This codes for CASSEVESGYTF.

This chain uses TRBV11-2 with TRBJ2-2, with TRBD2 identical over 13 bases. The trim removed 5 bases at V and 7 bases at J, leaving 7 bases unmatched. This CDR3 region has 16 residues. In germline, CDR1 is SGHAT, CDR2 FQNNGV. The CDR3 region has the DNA TGTGCCAGCAGCCCTAGGACTAGCGGGAGTTTCGGGGAGCTGTTTTTT. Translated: CASSPRTSGSFGELFF.

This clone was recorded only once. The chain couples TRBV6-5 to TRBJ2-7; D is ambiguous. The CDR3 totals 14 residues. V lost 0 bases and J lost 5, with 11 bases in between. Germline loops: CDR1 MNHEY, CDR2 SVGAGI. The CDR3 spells CASSYSRLSHEQYF. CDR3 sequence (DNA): TGTGCCAGCAGTTACTCGCGCCTGTCCCACGAGCAGTACTTC.

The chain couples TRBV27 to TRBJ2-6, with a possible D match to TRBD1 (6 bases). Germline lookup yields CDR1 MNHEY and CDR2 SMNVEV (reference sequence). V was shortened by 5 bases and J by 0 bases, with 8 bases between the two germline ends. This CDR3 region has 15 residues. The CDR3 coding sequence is TGTGCCAGCAGTATGACAGGCTCTGGGGCCAACGTCCTGACTTTC. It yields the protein CASSMTGSGANVLTF.

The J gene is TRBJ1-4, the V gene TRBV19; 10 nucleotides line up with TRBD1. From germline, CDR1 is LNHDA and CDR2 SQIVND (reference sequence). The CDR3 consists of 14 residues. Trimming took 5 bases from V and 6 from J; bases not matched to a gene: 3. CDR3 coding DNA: TGTGCCAGTAGTTTCGGACAGGGGGATGAAAAACTGTTTTTT. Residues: CASSFGQGDEKLFF.

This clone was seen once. The CDR3 DNA is TGTGCCATCAGACAAAGCTCCTACAATGAGCAGTTCTTC. Translating gives CAIRQSSYNEQFF. The gene calls are TRBV10-3 and TRBJ2-1, with D unresolved. There are 13 residues in the CDR3. V lost 6 bases and J lost 0, with 6 bases in between. Germline CDR1 and CDR2: ENHRY and SYGVKD.

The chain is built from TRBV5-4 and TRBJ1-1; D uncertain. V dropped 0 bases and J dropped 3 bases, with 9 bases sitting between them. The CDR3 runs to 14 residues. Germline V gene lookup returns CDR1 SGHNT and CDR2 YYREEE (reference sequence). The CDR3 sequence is CASSLEAGYTEAFF. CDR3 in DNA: TGTGCCAGCAGCTTGGAGGCGGGCTACACTGAAGCTTTCTTT.

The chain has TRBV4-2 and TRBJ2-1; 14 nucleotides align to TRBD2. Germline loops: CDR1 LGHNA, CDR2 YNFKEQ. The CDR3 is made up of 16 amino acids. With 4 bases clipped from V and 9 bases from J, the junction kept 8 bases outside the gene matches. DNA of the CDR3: TGTGCCAGCAGCCTACGGGGACTAGCGGGAGCGGTTGAGCAGTTCTTC. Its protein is CASSLRGLAGAVEQFF.

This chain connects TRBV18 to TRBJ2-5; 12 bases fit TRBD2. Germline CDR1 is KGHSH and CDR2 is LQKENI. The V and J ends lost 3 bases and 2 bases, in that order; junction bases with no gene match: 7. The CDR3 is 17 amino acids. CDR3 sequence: CASSPVGLAGPQETQYF. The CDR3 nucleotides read TGTGCCAGCTCACCTGTAGGACTAGCGGGGCCTCAAGAGACCCAGTACTTC.

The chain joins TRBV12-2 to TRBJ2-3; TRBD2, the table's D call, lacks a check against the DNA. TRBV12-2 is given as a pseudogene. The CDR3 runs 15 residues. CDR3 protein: CASRRAGGSTDTQYF. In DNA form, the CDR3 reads TGTGCAAGTCGCAGAGCGGGAGGGAGCACAGATACGCAGTATTTT.

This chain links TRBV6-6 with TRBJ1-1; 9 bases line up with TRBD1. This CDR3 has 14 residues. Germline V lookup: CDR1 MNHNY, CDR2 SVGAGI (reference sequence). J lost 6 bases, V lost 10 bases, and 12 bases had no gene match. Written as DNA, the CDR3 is TGTGCCACCTCCCGGGACAGGGCGAATCCTGAAGCTTTCTTT. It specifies CATSRDRANPEAFF.

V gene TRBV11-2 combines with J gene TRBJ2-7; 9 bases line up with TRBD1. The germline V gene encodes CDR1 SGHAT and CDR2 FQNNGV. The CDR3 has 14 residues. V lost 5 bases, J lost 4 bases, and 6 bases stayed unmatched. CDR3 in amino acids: CASSPGQGFYEQYF. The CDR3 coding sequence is TGTGCCAGCAGCCCCGGACAGGGGTTTTACGAGCAGTACTTC.

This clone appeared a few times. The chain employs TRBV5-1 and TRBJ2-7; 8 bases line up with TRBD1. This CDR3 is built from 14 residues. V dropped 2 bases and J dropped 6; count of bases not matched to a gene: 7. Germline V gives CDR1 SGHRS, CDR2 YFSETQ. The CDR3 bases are TGCGCCAGCAGCTTCAGGGGGCTTCCCCTCGAGCAGTACTTC. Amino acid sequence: CASSFRGLPLEQYF.

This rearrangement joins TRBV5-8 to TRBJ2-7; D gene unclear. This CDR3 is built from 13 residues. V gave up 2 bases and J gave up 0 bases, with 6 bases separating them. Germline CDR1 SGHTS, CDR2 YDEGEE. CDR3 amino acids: CASSFVSSYEQYF. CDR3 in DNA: TGTGCCAGCAGCTTCGTGTCCTCCTACGAGCAGTACTTC. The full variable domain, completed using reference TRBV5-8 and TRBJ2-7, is EAGVTQSPTHLIKTRGQQATLRCSPISGHTSVYWYQQALGLGLQFLLWYDEGEERNRGNFPPRFSGRQFPNYSSELNVNALELEDSALYLCASSFVSSYEQYFGPGTRLTVT.